Below are 3 T cell receptor beta chains sequenced from a single sample in a study of cytomegalovirus exposure and HLA in healthy donors. Both 60 Vbeta primers and 13 Jbeta primers went into the PCR. Method: immunoSEQ multiplex PCR; TCRdb's copy keeps in-frame clones and lacks some. Counted here are approximately 150,000 clones, 60% to 80% occurring once; the ten biggest clones make up over 13%. The material sequenced was PBMCs. The source is a woman in her thirties or forties in good health and CMV-seronegative.

The genes are TRBV10-1 and TRBJ2-5; 9 nucleotides match TRBD2. Judging by the DNA end, TRBJ2-7 fits better; the J call may be wrong. Germline V lookup: CDR1 WNHNN, CDR2 SYGVQD (reference sequence). There are 15 residues in the CDR3. CDR3 in amino acids: CASSQNAGGPYEQYF. CDR3 bases: TGCGCCAGCAGTCAAAACGCGGGAGGGCCCTACGAGCAGTACTTC.

The rearrangement uses TRBV28 and TRBJ1-2; 8 positions agree with TRBD1. Looked up from germline, CDR1 is MDHEN and CDR2 is SYDVKM. The CDR3 is 14 amino acids. Trimming took 2 bases from V and 4 from J; bases not matched to a gene: 3. CDR3: CASSLGQGAYGYTF. The CDR3 DNA sequence: TGTGCCAGCAGTTTAGGCCAGGGGGCCTATGGCTACACCTTC.

CDR3 bases: TGTGCCAGCAGCTTAACGGGGGGGGACACAGATACGCAGTATTTT. Encoded protein: CASSLTGGDTDTQYF. The chain joins TRBV7-3 to TRBJ2-3; TRBD2 aligns across 7 bases. This CDR3 contains 15 residues. Germline-derived CDR1 and CDR2 are SGHTA and FQGTGA. V gave up 0 bases and J gave up 2 bases; unmatched junction bases: 2. Combining the CDR3 with reference TRBV7-3 and TRBJ2-3 gives the whole variable domain GAGVSQTPSNKVTEKGKYVELRCDPISGHTALYWYRQSLGQGPEFLIYFQGTGAADDSGLPNDRFFAVRPEGSVSTLKIQRTERGDSAVYLCASSLTGGDTDTQYFGPGTRLTVL.